This paragraph reports one T cell receptor (beta chain). Its ends do not fully match the called genes, so a read error is possible. The CDR3 loop spans 14 amino acids. Per germline, CDR1 SSHAT and CDR2 FNYEAQ (reference sequence). This entry comes from a study of lymphopenia after photon versus proton radiotherapy. Here immunoSEQ multiplex PCR was the method, and the copy in TCRdb shows in-frame clones only, minus some. The sample includes more than 70,000 clones, more than 70% of them seen just once. This chain joins TRBV7-7 and TRBJ2-2; tentatively, D is TRBD2 (6 bases). The specimen was peripheral blood, collected from a patient treated with proton-based radiotherapy. The source of this sequence is a man in his sixties with pancreatic cancer. The DNA for the CDR3 is TGTGCTAGCAGCTATCAGCCGGGGGCCGGGGAGCTGTTTTTT. The encoded protein is CASSYQPGAGELFF.